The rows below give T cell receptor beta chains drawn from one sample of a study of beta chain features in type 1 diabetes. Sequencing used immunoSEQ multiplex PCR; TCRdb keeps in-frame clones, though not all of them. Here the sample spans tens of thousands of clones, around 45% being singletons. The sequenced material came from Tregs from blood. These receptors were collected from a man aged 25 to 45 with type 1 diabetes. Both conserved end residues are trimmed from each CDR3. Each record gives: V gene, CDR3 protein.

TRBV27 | ASSARLAQTYEQY
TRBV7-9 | ASSFRGTDTQY
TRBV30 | AGSAGGGQLNSGNTIY
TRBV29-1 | SVDSGTQETQY
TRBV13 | ASGRTVAGELF
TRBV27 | ASSPGTGSINYGYT
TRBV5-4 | ASSLRQKETQY
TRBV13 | ASSFRAGYEQY
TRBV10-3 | AISVGRDQPQH
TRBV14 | ASSQDYNTEAF
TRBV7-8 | ASSFTSVYVYEQY
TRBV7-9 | ASSLDRGKDGYT
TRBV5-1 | ASSLGENSYEQY
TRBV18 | ASSLGTGGNSPLH
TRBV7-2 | ASSYGRGIANIQY
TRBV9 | ASSRETGANTGELF
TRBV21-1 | ASSKDGTETQETQY
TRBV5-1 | ASSSGTSSEEAQY
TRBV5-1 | ASTGFGSTDTQY
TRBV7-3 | ASSYDRNNEQF
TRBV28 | ASSRNRDTQY
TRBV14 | ASSQDHSYGYT
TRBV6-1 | ASRLTGGGYGYT
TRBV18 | ASSPQTGQRTEAF
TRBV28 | ASSLSPGQDSGNTIY
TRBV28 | ASSLPLAGGQYEQY
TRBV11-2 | ASSLAGSLNTEAF
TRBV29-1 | SVAVGGSYEQY
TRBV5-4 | ASSPAHGNTIY
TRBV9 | ASGVSGSSYNEQF
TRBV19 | ASSIDWQRAGTEAF
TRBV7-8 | ASSLGAAFSGANVLT
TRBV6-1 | ASSGRTSGSGGELF
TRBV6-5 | ASSGHSGNTIY
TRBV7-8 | ASSFPQETQY